What follows is one T cell receptor (beta chain) and its context. This record belongs to a study of shared T cell receptors in the human thymus. Only in-frame clones appear in the TCRdb table, and some are missing; sequencing was by immunoSEQ multiplex PCR. This table holds more than 550,000 clones, 80% to 90% found once. The same sample was also used in a study of human thymus T cells. Turning to that study: Corrective heart surgery yielded resections, and these provided the thymus tissue. Thymic and blood repertoires appeared to show biased V and J gene usage. Related research examined unrelated individuals and reported that their thymic repertoires overlapped highly.

The source material was thymocytes. This TCR derives from a boy less than two years old with a congenital heart defect.

For the CDR3, the DNA is TGTGCCAGCAGGGATGGGGGGACAGGGGCAGGAACCGGGGAGCTGTTTTTT. Residues: CASRDGGTGAGTGELFF. This sequence joins TRBV2 and TRBJ2-2; 10 positions agree with TRBD1. CDR1 and CDR2 from the germline V gene are SNHLY and FYNNEI. This CDR3 is built from 17 residues. The ends lost 6 bases at V and 5 bases at J; junction bases unmatched: 12.